Listed below are T cell receptor beta chains from one sample, sequenced in a study of pediatric ulcerative colitis. Sequenced by immunoSEQ multiplex PCR; TCRdb stores in-frame clones only, minus some. Among some 9,100 clones listed, around 90% were seen once. Specimen: blood. These receptors all come from a girl under 18 with moderate ulcerative colitis. Both conserved end residues are part of each CDR3. The D gene is left open where the match is weak. Some rows mark clone size as missing; the rest say once, few, many or name a class of expanded clone.

>NA|TRBJ1-2|NA|TRBV6-6
CASSYRGGYTF
TGTGCCAGCAGTTACAGGGGCGGCTACACCTTC
>NA|TRBJ2-1|NA|TRBV30
CAWGDWRDQAYNEQFF
TGTGCCTGGGGAGACTGGAGGGATCAGGCCTACAATGAGCAGTTCTTC
>NA|TRBJ1-2|NA|TRBV2
CASSGDGSNYGYTF
TGTGCCAGCAGTGGGGACGGGTCTAACTATGGCTACACCTTC
>TRBD2|TRBJ2-1|NA|TRBV15
CATSRDGTSVNEQFF
TGTGCCACCAGCAGAGATGGGACTAGCGTGAATGAGCAGTTCTTC
>TRBD1|TRBJ2-6|NA|TRBV5-1
CASSQQGPSGANVLTF
TGCGCCAGCAGCCAACAGGGGCCCTCTGGGGCCAACGTCCTGACTTTC
>TRBD1|TRBJ2-7|NA|TRBV19
CASTPPPPTGGRYEQYF
TGTGCCAGTACCCCACCCCCCCCCACAGGGGGTAGGTACGAGCAGTACTTC
>NA|TRBJ2-7|NA|TRBV5-1
CASSLGTPVGPSYEQYF
TGCGCCAGCAGCTTAGGGACACCGGTCGGCCCGTCCTACGAGCAGTACTTC
>NA|TRBJ2-3|NA|TRBV27
CASSFLGGTDTQYF
TGTGCCAGCAGTTTTCTGGGGGGAACAGATACGCAGTATTTT
>TRBD1|TRBJ1-5|few|TRBV10-1
CASSESTGGPQHF
TGCGCCAGCAGTGAAAGTACAGGGGGCCCCCAGCATTTT
>TRBD1|TRBJ2-2|NA|TRBV5-1
CASSQPQGAATGELFF
TGCGCCAGCAGCCAACCACAGGGGGCGGCCACCGGGGAGCTGTTTTTT
>TRBD2|TRBJ2-3|NA|TRBV5-1
CASSLVPAGGHPDTQYF
TGCGCCAGCAGCTTGGTCCCAGCGGGGGGGCATCCAGATACGCAGTATTTT
>NA|TRBJ1-1|NA|TRBV7-9
CASSLAFGLNTEAFF
TGTGCCAGCAGCTTAGCTTTCGGACTGAACACTGAAGCTTTCTTT
>TRBD1|TRBJ2-3|NA|TRBV25-1
CASSDQGGTDTQYF
TGTGCCAGCAGTGATCAGGGGGGCACAGATACGCAGTATTTT